The entry below gives a single TCR beta chain sequence along with its context. Its specificity is unknown. This sample is part of a study of T cell repertoires in aging, cancer and after chemotherapy. Study at large: Pre- and post-chemotherapy samples were paired from glioblastoma patients treated with temozolomide-based therapy.

TRB rearrangements spanning V, D and J were amplified using mixed TRB-A/B primers. TCRdb processed the multiplex PCR reads anew with MiXCR; each CDR3 protein has one entry. The table lists some 800 distinct CDR3 sequences, over 40% of them singletons, with 15% to 20% in the top ten. Study observations and caveats: Untreated cancer patients had significantly lower blood TCR diversity than age-matched healthy donors. In each cancer cohort, median generation probability increased across chemotherapy, suggesting thymic output rebounded.

Germline V gives CDR1 SQVTM, CDR2 ANQGSEA. Deletions cut 7 bases from V and 10 bases from J, with 13 bases between. The CDR3 is made up of 10 amino acids. TCR beta rearrangements were amplified from peripheral blood genomic DNA. J is TRBJ1-2 and V is TRBV29-1; possibly TRBD1 for D (5 bases). The sample was blood. The TCR was taken from a human donor with a solid tumor. The CDR3 nucleotides are TGCAGCGGGGGGGAAGGGCCCTACACCTTC. Encoded protein: CSGGEGPYTF.